Reported below is one TCR beta chain. Its target is unknown. Profiled with immunoSEQ multiplex PCR; TCRdb holds only in-frame clones, not every one. The sample has approximately 250,000 clones, about 83% seen once; the top ten hold just under 3%. The data were obtained in a study of Ad26.COV2.S vaccination and SARS-CoV-2 variants. At the level of the study: The donor belonged to the COV1001 Ad26.COV2.S trial arm. Study results and limitations: Comparability of non-spike TCR breadth was observed across vaccine and placebo recipients.

Germline lookup yields CDR1 MNHEY and CDR2 SVGAGI. The CDR3 sequence is 13 residues long. Trimming pared 6 bases from V and 8 bases from J, leaving 13 bases between. Treatment: 19 received Ad26.COV2.S at low or high dose, single or two shots; 5 received placebo; per-sample allocation not given. The samples date from day 63 after the first vaccine or placebo injection. The sequence came from a person between 18 and 65 years old who received the Ad26.COV2.S COVID-19 vaccine or a placebo. The chain joins TRBV6-5 to TRBJ1-4; D perhaps matches TRBD1 (6 bases). Sample: peripheral blood, taken in a trial of Ad26.COV2.S vaccine versus placebo. The CDR3 loop reads CASRQGGWEKLFF. CDR3 nucleotides: TGTGCCAGCAGACAGGGCGGGTGGGAAAAACTGTTTTTT.